The clone carrying this TCR beta chain appeared a few times. Its specificity is not known. Indicated time point: persistent/refractory GD, antithyroid drugs over 5 years with positive TRAb. Following extraction of RNA from PBMCs, that RNA was used to make the TCR library. Each of the patients was recruited from an endocrinology department situated in Xi'an, China. The EDTA tubes were filled with 8 to 9.5 milliliters of drawn peripheral blood. The sample belongs to a study of regulatory T cells in long-lasting Graves disease. Findings of the study overall: Thyroid tissue was not studied; only peripheral blood was. A greater number of public clonotypes (more than 2,500) was shared by persistent patients than by new patients (approximately 1,000).

The CDR3 consists of 13 residues. Germline values: CDR1 LNHNV, CDR2 YYDKDF (reference sequence). Trimming pared 3 bases from V and 2 bases from J, leaving 8 bases between. HTBI primers from iRepertoire and Arm-PCR of CDR3 regions yielded the TCR beta libraries. TCRdb reprocessed the multiplex PCR reads with MiXCR, giving one entry per CDR3 protein. This table holds 600,000 to 800,000 distinct CDR3 sequences, 30% found once. This sequence was found in a female donor with Graves disease. The input for sequencing was peripheral blood mononuclear cells (PBMCs), taken when the disease was refractory, from a patient treated with antithyroid drugs. This chain connects TRBV15 to TRBJ2-7; D may be TRBD1 (6 bases). CDR3 protein: CATSSRDTYEQYF. The CDR3 DNA sequence: TGTGCCACCAGCAGCCGGGACACCTACGAGCAGTACTTC.